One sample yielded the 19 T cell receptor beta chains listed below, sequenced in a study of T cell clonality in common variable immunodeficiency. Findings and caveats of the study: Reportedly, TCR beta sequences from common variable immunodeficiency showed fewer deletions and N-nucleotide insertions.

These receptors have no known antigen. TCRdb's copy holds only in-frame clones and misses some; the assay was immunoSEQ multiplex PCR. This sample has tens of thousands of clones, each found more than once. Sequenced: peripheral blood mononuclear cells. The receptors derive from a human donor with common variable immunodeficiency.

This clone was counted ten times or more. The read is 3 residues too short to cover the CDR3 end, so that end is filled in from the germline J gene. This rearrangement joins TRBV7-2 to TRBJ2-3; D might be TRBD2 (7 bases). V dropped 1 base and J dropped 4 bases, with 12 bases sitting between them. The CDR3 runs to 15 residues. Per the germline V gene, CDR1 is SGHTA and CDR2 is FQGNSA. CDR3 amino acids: CASSLGRGGPDTQYF. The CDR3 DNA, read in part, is TGTGCCAGCAGCTTAGGGAGGGGGGGCCCAGATACG.

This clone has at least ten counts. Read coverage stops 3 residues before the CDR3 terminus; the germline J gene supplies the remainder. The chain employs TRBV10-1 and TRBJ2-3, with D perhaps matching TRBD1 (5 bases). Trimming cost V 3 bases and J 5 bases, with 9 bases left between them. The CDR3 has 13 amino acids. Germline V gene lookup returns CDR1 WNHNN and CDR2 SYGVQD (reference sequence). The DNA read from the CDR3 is TGCGCCAGCAGTGACCCAGGGATAGATACG. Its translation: CASSDPGIDT. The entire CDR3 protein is CASSDPGIDTQYF.

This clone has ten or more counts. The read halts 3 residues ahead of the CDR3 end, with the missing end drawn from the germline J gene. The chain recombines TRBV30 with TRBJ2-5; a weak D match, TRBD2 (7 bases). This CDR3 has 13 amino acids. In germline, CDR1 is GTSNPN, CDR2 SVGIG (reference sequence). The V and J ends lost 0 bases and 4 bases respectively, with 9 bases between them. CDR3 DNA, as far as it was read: TGTGCCTGGAGTGTCGGGGGGCCAGAGACC. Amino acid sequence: CAWSVGGPET. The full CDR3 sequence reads CAWSVGGPETQYF.

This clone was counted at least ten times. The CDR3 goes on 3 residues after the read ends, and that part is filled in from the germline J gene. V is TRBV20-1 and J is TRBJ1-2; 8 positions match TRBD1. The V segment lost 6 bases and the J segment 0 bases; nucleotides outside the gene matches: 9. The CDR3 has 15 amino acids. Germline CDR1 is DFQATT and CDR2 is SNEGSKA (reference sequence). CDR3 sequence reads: CSAPGTGGANYGYTF. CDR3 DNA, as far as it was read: TGCAGTGCGCCCGGGACAGGTGGAGCTAACTATGGC.

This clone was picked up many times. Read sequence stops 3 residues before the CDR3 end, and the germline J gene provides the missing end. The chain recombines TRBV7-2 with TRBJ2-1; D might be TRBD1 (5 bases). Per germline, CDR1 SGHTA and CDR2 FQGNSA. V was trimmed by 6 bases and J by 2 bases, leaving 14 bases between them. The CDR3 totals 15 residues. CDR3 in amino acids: CASRIGAGPYNEQFF. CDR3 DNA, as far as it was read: TGTGCCAGCAGAATAGGGGCAGGGCCCTACAATGAG.

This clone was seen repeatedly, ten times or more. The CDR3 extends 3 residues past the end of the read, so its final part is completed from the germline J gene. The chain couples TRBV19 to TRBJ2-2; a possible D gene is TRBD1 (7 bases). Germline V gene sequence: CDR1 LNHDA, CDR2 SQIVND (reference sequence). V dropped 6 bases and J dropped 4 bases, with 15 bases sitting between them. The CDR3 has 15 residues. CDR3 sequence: CASSAGGYSTGELFF. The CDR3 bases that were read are TGTGCCAGTAGCGCAGGGGGGTATAGCACCGGGGAG.

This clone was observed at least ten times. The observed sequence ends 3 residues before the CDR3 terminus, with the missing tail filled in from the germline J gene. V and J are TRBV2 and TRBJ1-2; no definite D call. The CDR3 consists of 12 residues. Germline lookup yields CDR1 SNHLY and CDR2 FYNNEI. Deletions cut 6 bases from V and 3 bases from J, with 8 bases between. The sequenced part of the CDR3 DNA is TGTGCCAGCAGGCAGATGGACTATGGC. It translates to CASRQMDYG. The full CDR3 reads CASRQMDYGYTF.

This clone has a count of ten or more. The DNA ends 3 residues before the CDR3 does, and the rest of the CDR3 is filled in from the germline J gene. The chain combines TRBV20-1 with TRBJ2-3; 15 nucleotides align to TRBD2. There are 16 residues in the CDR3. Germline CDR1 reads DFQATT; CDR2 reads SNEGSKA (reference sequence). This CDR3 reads CSAPPWTSGGAGAQYF. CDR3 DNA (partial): TGCAGTGCTCCGCCCTGGACTAGCGGGGGGGCGGGGGCG.

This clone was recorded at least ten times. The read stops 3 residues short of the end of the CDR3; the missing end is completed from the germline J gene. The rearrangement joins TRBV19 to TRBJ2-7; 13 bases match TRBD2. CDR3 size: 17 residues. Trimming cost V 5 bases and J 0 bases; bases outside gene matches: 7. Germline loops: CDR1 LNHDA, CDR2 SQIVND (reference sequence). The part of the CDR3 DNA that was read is TGTGCCAGTAGTTCATCGGGACTAGCGGGGCGCTCCTACGAG. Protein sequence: CASSSSGLAGRSYE. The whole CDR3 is CASSSSGLAGRSYEQYF.

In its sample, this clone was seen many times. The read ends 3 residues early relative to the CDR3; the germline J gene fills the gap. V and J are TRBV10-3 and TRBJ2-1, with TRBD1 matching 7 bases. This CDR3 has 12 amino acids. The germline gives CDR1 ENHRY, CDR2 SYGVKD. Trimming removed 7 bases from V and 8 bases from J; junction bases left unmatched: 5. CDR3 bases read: TGTGCCATCACCCATACAGGGGATGAG. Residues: CAITHTGDE. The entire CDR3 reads CAITHTGDEQFF.

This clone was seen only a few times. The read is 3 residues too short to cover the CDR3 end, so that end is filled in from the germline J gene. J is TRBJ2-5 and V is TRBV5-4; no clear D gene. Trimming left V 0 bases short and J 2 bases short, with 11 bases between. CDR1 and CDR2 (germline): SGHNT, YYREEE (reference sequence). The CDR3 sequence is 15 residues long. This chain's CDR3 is CASSLEGIPQETQYF. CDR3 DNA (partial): TGTGCCAGCAGCTTGGAAGGTATCCCGCAAGAGACC. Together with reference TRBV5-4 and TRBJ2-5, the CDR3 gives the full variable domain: ETGVTQSPTHLIKTRGQQVTLRCSSQSGHNTVSWYQQALGQGPQFIFQYYREEENGRGNFPPRFSGLQFPNYSSELNVNALELDDSALYLCASSLEGIPQETQYFGPGTRLLVL.

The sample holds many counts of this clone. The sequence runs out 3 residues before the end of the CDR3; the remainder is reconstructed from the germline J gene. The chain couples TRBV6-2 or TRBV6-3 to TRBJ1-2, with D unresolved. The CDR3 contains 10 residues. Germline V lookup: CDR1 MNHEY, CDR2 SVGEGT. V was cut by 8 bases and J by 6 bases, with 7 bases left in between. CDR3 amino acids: CASGRNGYTF. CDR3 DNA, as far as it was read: TGTGCCAGCGGCCGAAATGGC.

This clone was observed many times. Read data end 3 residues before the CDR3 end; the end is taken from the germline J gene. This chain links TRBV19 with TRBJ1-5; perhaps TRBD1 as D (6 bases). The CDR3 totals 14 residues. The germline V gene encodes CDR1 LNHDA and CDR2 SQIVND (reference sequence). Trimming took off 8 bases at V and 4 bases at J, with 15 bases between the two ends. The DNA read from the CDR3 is TGTGCCAGTGGGGCCGGACAGAAAAATCAGCCC. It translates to CASGAGQKNQP. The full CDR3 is CASGAGQKNQPQHF.

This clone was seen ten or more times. CDR3: CASSAWGLNEKLFF. The CDR3 bases that were read are TGTGCCAGCAGCGCCTGGGGCCTTAATGAAAAA. The genes are TRBV7-9 and TRBJ1-4, with D tentatively TRBD1 (5 bases). The DNA ends 3 residues before the CDR3 does, and the rest of the CDR3 is filled in from the germline J gene. The CDR3 extends over 14 amino acids. The V end lost 5 bases, the J end lost 4 bases, and 11 bases lay between the germline ends. Germline V lookup: CDR1 SEHNR, CDR2 FQNEAQ (reference sequence).

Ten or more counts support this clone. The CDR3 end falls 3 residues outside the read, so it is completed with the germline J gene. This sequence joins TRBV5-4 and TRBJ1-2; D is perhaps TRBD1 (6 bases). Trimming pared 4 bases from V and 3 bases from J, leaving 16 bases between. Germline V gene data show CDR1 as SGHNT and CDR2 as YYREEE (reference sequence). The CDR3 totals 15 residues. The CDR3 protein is CASSRGALTDYGYTF. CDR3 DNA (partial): TGTGCCAGCAGCCGGGGGGCCCTGACAGACTATGGC.

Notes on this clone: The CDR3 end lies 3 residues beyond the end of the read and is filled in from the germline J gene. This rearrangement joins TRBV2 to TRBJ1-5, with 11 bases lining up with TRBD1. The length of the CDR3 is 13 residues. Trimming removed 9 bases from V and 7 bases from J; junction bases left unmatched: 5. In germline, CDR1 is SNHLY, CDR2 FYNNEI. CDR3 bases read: TGTGCCAGACGGACAGGGGGCAGCCAGCCC. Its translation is CARRTGGSQP. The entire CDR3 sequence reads CARRTGGSQPQHF.

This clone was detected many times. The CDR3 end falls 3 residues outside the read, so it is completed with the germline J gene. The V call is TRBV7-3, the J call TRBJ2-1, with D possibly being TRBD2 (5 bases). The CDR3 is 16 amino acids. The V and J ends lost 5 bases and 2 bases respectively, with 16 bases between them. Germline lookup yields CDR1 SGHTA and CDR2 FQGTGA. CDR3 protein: CASSPLEGFTYNEQFF. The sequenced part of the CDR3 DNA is TGTGCCAGCAGCCCCCTCGAGGGTTTCACCTACAATGAG.

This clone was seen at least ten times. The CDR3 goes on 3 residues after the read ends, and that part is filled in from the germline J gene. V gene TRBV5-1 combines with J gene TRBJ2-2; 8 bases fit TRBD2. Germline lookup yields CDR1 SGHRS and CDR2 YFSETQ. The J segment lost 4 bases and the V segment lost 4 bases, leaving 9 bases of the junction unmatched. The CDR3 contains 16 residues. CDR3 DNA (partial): TGCGCCAGCAGCGCGGCCGGGGGGGGGAGCACCGGGGAG. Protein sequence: CASSAAGGGSTGE. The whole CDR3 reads CASSAAGGGSTGELFF.

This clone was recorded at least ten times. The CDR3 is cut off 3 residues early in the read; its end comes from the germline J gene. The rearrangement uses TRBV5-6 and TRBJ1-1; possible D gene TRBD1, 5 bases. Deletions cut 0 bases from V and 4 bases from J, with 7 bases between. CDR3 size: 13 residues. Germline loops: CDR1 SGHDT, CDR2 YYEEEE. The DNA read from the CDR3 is TGTGCCAGCAGCTTGGGGGGCAGCACTGAA. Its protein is CASSLGGSTE. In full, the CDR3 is CASSLGGSTEAFF. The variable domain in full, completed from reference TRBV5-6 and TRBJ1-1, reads DAGVTQSPTHLIKTRGQQVTLRCSPKSGHDTVSWYQQALGQGPQFIFQYYEEEERQRGNFPDRFSGHQFPNYSSELNVNALLLGDSALYLCASSLGGSTEAFFGQGTRLTVV.